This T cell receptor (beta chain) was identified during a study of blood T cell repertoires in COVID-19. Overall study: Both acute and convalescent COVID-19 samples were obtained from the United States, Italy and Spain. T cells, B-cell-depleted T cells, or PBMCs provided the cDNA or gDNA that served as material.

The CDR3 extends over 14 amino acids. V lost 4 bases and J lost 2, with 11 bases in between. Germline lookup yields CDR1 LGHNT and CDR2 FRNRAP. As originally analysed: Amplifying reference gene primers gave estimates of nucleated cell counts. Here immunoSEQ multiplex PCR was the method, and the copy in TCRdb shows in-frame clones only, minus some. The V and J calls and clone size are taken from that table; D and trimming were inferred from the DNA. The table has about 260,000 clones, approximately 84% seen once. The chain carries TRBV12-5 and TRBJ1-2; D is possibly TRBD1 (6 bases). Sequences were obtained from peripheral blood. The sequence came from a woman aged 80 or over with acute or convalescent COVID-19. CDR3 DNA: TGTGCTAGTGGTTCGGCAGGACAGAACTATGGCTACACCTTC. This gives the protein CASGSAGQNYGYTF.